What follows are 27 T cell receptor beta chains derived from one specimen sequenced in a study of neurological immune-mediated disorders. One entry per CDR3 protein results from TCRdb running MiXCR on the 5' RACE reads. The sample includes roughly 60,000 distinct CDR3 sequences, 10% to 12% of them seen just once. The sample comprised PBMCs. The receptors were gathered from a man in his 60s in good health.

This chain joins TRBV4-1 and TRBJ1-2; TRBD1 agrees at 8 bases. The CDR3 has 15 amino acids. V dropped 3 bases and J dropped 0; count of bases not matched to a gene: 3. Germline V gene data show CDR1 as MGHRA and CDR2 as YSYEKL. The CDR3 DNA reads TGCGCCAGCAGCCACGTGACAGGGGCTAACTATGGCTACACCTTC. It specifies CASSHVTGANYGYTF.

This clonotype was observed at least ten times. The chain recombines TRBV20-1 with TRBJ2-5; D is uncertain. V lost 3 bases and J 0 bases, leaving 14 bases between the germline ends. In germline, CDR1 is DFQATT, CDR2 SNEGSKA (reference sequence). CDR3 length: 15 residues. CDR3 nucleotides: TGCAGTGCTAGGGCTCCTGGGCGGCACCAAGAGACCCAGTACTTC. Amino acid sequence: CSARAPGRHQETQYF.

As concerns this clonotype: This may arise from a read error, as a much more abundant clone is one base away. This chain links TRBV13 with TRBJ1-1; no definite D call. Germline V gene data show CDR1 as PRHDT and CDR2 as FYEKMQ (reference sequence). The CDR3 loop spans 12 amino acids. DNA of the CDR3: TGTGCCAGCAGTACAGTGAACACTGACGCTTTCTTT. This encodes CASSTVNTDAFF.

This clonotype was recorded many times. DNA for the CDR3: TGCAGTGCTAGCGGGGACAAAAGCTCCTACGAGCAGTACTTC. Translated: CSASGDKSSYEQYF. The gene calls are TRBV20-1 and TRBJ2-7; TRBD1 is a possible D gene (6 bases). From germline, CDR1 is DFQATT and CDR2 SNEGSKA (reference sequence). The CDR3 has 14 amino acids. V lost 3 bases and J lost 0, with 12 bases in between.

This clonotype has a count of ten or more. The rearrangement uses TRBV18 and TRBJ2-3; D is perhaps TRBD1 (5 bases). CDR3 length: 14 amino acids. The V gene's germline CDR1 is KGHSH and CDR2 LQKENI. Trimming removed 5 bases from V and 0 bases from J, with 9 bases in between. The CDR3 spells CASSRGTSTDTQYF. In DNA, the CDR3 is TGTGCCAGCTCAAGGGGAACAAGCACAGATACGCAGTATTTT.

This clonotype showed up many times. The rearrangement joins TRBV7-9 to TRBJ1-4; no definite D call. Germline V gene lookup returns CDR1 SEHNR and CDR2 FQNEAQ (reference sequence). The CDR3 is 12 residues long. Trimming cost V 5 bases and J 4 bases, with 5 bases left between them. CDR3 nucleotide sequence: TGTGCCAGCAGCGAAGATAATGAAAAACTGTTTTTT. Translated, it gives CASSEDNEKLFF.

Ten or more counts support this clonotype. This chain links TRBV6-1 with TRBJ2-1, with D possibly called TRBD1 or TRBD2 (5 bases each). The CDR3 totals 15 residues. Germline V gene sequence: CDR1 MNHNS, CDR2 SASEGT. V lost 6 bases and J 6 bases, leaving 18 bases between the germline ends. CDR3 nucleotides: TGTGCCAGCAGCCGGGGACGGAGCGGCCCCAATGAGCAGTTCTTC. Its protein is CASSRGRSGPNEQFF.

This clonotype has ten or more counts. V usage is TRBV4-3 and J usage is TRBJ1-4; 7 nucleotides match TRBD1. In germline, CDR1 is LGHNA, CDR2 YSLEER. V was pared by 3 bases and J by 6 bases, with 7 bases of the junction left unmatched. This CDR3 is 15 amino acids long. The CDR3 DNA reads TGCGCCAGCAGCCAGGATAGACAGGGAGATGAAAAACTGTTTTTT. This gives the protein CASSQDRQGDEKLFF.

This clonotype was observed many times. This rearrangement joins TRBV11-3 to TRBJ2-2, with D unresolved. This CDR3 spans 18 amino acids. Germline lookup yields CDR1 SGHNT and CDR2 YENEEA. V shed 2 bases and J shed 6 bases, with 22 bases lying between them. The CDR3 is CASSLQVGSSVAAGELFF. CDR3 sequence (DNA): TGTGCCAGCAGCTTACAAGTGGGGTCGTCGGTTGCGGCCGGGGAGCTGTTTTTT.

This clonotype was recorded at least ten times. The chain combines TRBV7-2 with TRBJ2-3; possibly TRBD1 for D (5 bases). Looked up from germline, CDR1 is SGHTA and CDR2 is FQGNSA. V was cut by 5 bases and J by 3 bases, with 15 bases left in between. The CDR3 runs 15 residues. The CDR3 reads CASSPGMGRTDTQYF. The CDR3 DNA is TGTGCCAGCAGCCCAGGGATGGGGCGAACAGATACGCAGTATTTT.

This clonotype was seen many times. This sequence joins TRBV5-1 and TRBJ2-7; D possibly corresponds to TRBD1 (6 bases). Germline CDR1 reads SGHRS; CDR2 reads YFSETQ. V gave up 0 bases and J gave up 4 bases, with 14 bases separating them. This CDR3 has 15 residues. Here the CDR3 reads CASSLAPKQGYEQYF. CDR3 nucleotide sequence: TGCGCCAGCAGCTTGGCCCCAAAACAGGGATACGAGCAGTACTTC.

This clonotype was recorded a few times. The rearrangement links TRBV6-6 to TRBJ1-4, with D possibly matching TRBD1 (5 bases). This CDR3 is built from 16 residues. CDR1 MNHNY and CDR2 SVGAGI come from the germline V gene (reference sequence). V was shortened by 0 bases and J by 7 bases, with 15 bases between the two germline ends. For the CDR3, the DNA is TGTGCCAGCAGTTACTCCGGGCCCTGGGGCGGTGAAAAACTGTTTTTT. Translation: CASSYSGPWGGEKLFF.

At least ten counts were recorded for this clonotype. The V gene is TRBV5-1, the J gene TRBJ1-5; the D gene is possibly TRBD1 (5 bases). Trimming pared 0 bases from V and 5 bases from J, leaving 9 bases between. Germline V gives CDR1 SGHRS, CDR2 YFSETQ. This CDR3 contains 14 residues. For the CDR3, the DNA is TGCGCCAGCAGCTTGGAGCAGGGTCATCAGCCCCAGCATTTT. It specifies CASSLEQGHQPQHF.

Many counts were recorded for this clonotype. The V call is TRBV6-5, the J call TRBJ2-7; 8 positions agree with TRBD1. This CDR3 region has 14 residues. The J segment lost 3 bases and the V segment lost 2 bases, leaving 3 bases of the junction unmatched. CDR1 MNHEY and CDR2 SVGAGI come from the germline V gene. This chain's CDR3 is CASSYRDRYYEQYF. The CDR3 DNA follows: TGTGCCAGCAGTTACCGGGACAGGTACTACGAGCAGTACTTC.

This clonotype was detected ten times or more. The CDR3 DNA sequence: TGCGCCAGCAGCTTGGGGGACGCAAACAGTTATGGCTACACCTTC. Translated: CASSLGDANSYGYTF. The chain has TRBV5-1 and TRBJ1-2; tentative D call: TRBD1 (5 bases). CDR1 is SGHRS, CDR2 YFSETQ, per germline. Trimming took off 0 bases at V and 5 bases at J, with 14 bases between the two ends. The CDR3 length is 15 residues.

In its sample, this clonotype was seen many times. The J gene is TRBJ1-6, the V gene TRBV3-1; D call uncertain. Trimming cost V 3 bases and J 12 bases, with 12 bases left between them. This CDR3 is 13 amino acids long. Germline CDR1 reads LGHDT; CDR2 reads YNNKEL (reference sequence). The CDR3 sequence is CASSHDDFRPLHF. The CDR3 bases are TGTGCCAGCAGCCATGACGACTTTAGACCCCTCCACTTT.

The chain joins TRBV11-2 to TRBJ2-3; D is unclear. This CDR3 is built from 15 residues. The germline CDR1 and CDR2 sequences are SGHAT and FQNNGV. Trimming took off 5 bases at V and 1 base at J, with 13 bases between the two ends. The CDR3 DNA is TGTGCCAGCAGCCGGGCCGGAGCTGGCACAGATACGCAGTATTTT. Its protein product is CASSRAGAGTDTQYF.

This clonotype has ten or more counts. The J gene is TRBJ2-3, the V gene TRBV4-2; weak D call: TRBD2 (5 bases). Trimming left V 3 bases short and J 5 bases short, with 21 bases between. CDR1 is LGHNA, CDR2 YNFKEQ, per germline. This CDR3 is built from 17 residues. DNA for the CDR3: TGTGCCAGCAGCCACTCCGGACGGGAAGGATCGGGAGATACGCAGTATTTT. Translation gives CASSHSGREGSGDTQYF.

This clonotype was seen ten or more times. The chain recombines TRBV7-9 with TRBJ1-1, with 7 bases matching TRBD1. Germline assignment: CDR1 SEHNR and CDR2 FQNEAQ (reference sequence). After removal of 2 bases from V and 5 bases from J, the junction contained 8 bases not matched to a gene. CDR3 length equals 15 residues. The CDR3 nucleotides are TGTGCCAGCAGCTTAATGAGGGGGCGGAGGACTGAAGCTTTCTTT. It yields the protein CASSLMRGRRTEAFF.

V gene TRBV7-8 combines with J gene TRBJ2-3; D gene ambiguous. The ends were cut back, 6 bases at V and 2 bases at J, with 12 bases in the middle. The CDR3 runs 14 residues. The germline V gene encodes CDR1 SGHVS and CDR2 FQNEAQ. CDR3 in DNA: TGTGCCAGCAGAGCTTATGGGGACACAGATACGCAGTATTTT. This translates into CASRAYGDTDTQYF. The full variable domain, in which reference TRBV7-8 and TRBJ2-3 provide the parts outside the CDR3, is GAGVSQSPRYKVAKRGQDVALRCDPISGHVSLFWYQQALGQGPEFLTYFQNEAQLDKSGLPSDRFFAERPEGSVSTLKIQRTQQEDSAVYLCASRAYGDTDTQYFGPGTRLTVL.

This clonotype was seen repeatedly, ten times or more. The chain recombines TRBV5-1 with TRBJ2-7; TRBD2 matches at 13 bases. This CDR3 contains 17 residues. Germline V gene lookup returns CDR1 SGHRS and CDR2 YFSETQ. V lost 4 bases to trimming and J lost 4 bases; unmatched junction nucleotides: 11. CDR3 amino acids: CASSSTSGGALLYEQYF. The CDR3, as DNA: TGCGCCAGCAGCAGTACTAGCGGGGGGGCCCTACTATACGAGCAGTACTTC.

The chain uses TRBV6-5 and TRBJ2-7; D gene ambiguous. The CDR3 runs 15 residues. The ends were cut back, 2 bases at V and 0 bases at J, with 11 bases in the middle. Germline values: CDR1 MNHEY, CDR2 SVGAGI. CDR3 DNA sequence: TGTGCCAGCAGTTACGGGCGAACAAGCTCCTACGAGCAGTACTTC. Encoded protein: CASSYGRTSSYEQYF.

Ten or more counts support this clonotype. CDR3 protein: CASSVAPGGGAGDTQYF. CDR3 DNA sequence: TGTGCCAGCAGCGTAGCCCCGGGCGGGGGGGCCGGAGATACGCAGTATTTT. This chain links TRBV9 with TRBJ2-3, with 9 nucleotides matching TRBD2. The germline V gene has CDR1 SGDLS and CDR2 YYNGEE. This CDR3 comprises 17 residues. V was clipped by 0 bases and J by 5 bases; unmatched bases: 10.

In its sample, this clonotype was seen many times. The chain recombines TRBV11-2 with TRBJ2-1, with unresolved D. The CDR3 is made up of 16 amino acids. Deletions cut 4 bases from V and 0 bases from J, with 13 bases between. Germline V gene sequence: CDR1 SGHAT, CDR2 FQNNGV. As DNA, the CDR3 is TGTGCCAGCAGCTCACGAAGTCCGAGCTCCTACAATGAGCAGTTCTTC. Translating it yields CASSSRSPSSYNEQFF.

This clonotype showed up many times. The chain is built from TRBV6-5 and TRBJ1-1, with TRBD1 as a possible D gene (6 bases). Germline CDR1 is MNHEY and CDR2 is SVGAGI. With 0 bases removed from V and 5 bases from J, the gap between germline ends came to 13 bases. The CDR3 loop spans 15 amino acids. For the CDR3, the DNA is TGTGCCAGCAGTTACTCGCTACAGGGTGGAACTGAAGCTTTCTTT. It encodes CASSYSLQGGTEAFF.

This clonotype was detected many times. The genes are TRBV6-5 and TRBJ2-1; no clear D. The CDR3 runs to 14 residues. Germline V lookup: CDR1 MNHEY, CDR2 SVGAGI. Trimming removed 8 bases from V and 4 bases from J, with 15 bases in between. In DNA, the CDR3 is TGTGCCAGCCGATACACCTCCACTTACAATGAGCAGTTCTTC. Protein: CASRYTSTYNEQFF.

This clonotype occurred many times. The chain carries TRBV7-2 and TRBJ1-6, with D tentatively TRBD1 (6 bases). This CDR3 has 15 amino acids. V was clipped by 5 bases and J by 9 bases, with 17 bases between them. CDR1 SGHTA and CDR2 FQGNSA come from the germline V gene. The CDR3 here is CASSPHRAASSPLHF. The CDR3 DNA reads TGTGCCAGCAGCCCACACAGGGCCGCGAGTTCACCCCTCCACTTT.